One and the same sample provided the 8 T cell receptor beta chains below, sequenced in a study of CDR3 diversity in severe acne. A single record per CDR3 protein comes from TCRdb applying MiXCR to the PCR reads. The sample includes approximately 80,000 distinct CDR3 sequences, under 65% of them seen just once. Sequenced input: blood. These TCRs come from a male donor in good health, without acne.

This clonotype was counted at least ten times. The chain couples TRBV12-3 or TRBV12-4 to TRBJ2-1; 7 nucleotides align to TRBD2. The junction had 10 bases not matched to a gene; V was cut back by 5 bases and J by 6 bases. This CDR3 has 15 amino acids. The CDR3 DNA reads as TGTGCCAGCAGTCCCCCCGGGGAGCGGGGCAATGAGCAGTTCTTC. This encodes CASSPPGERGNEQFF.

To note about this clonotype: Being one base from a much bigger clone, this may be a read error. The chain uses TRBV27 and TRBJ1-2, with 7 bases identical to TRBD1. Germline loops: CDR1 MNHEY, CDR2 SMNVEV (reference sequence). This CDR3 spans 13 amino acids. V was pared by 4 bases and J by 4 bases, with 3 bases of the junction left unmatched. The CDR3 protein is CASSSRQGYGYTF. CDR3 DNA sequence: TGTGCCAGCAGTTCTCGACAGGGCTATGGCTACACCTTC.

The chain couples TRBV19 to TRBJ1-5, with D maybe TRBD1 (5 bases). V shed 5 bases and J shed 14 bases, with 22 bases lying between them. The CDR3 runs 14 residues. Germline V gene sequence: CDR1 LNHDA, CDR2 SQIVND (reference sequence). CDR3 sequence: CASSSHRYQPYEHF. CDR3 nucleotide sequence: TGTGCCAGTAGTTCTCACAGGTATCAGCCCTACGAGCATTTT.

About this clonotype itself: Being one base from a much bigger clone, this may be a read error. The CDR3 carries no conserved terminal phenylalanine or tryptophan, so it likely arises from a read error. J is TRBJ2-4 and V is TRBV29-1; D is perhaps TRBD2 (6 bases). The CDR3 has 11 amino acids. V was clipped by 7 bases and J by 6 bases, with 10 bases between them. The germline V gene encodes CDR1 SQVTM and CDR2 ANQGSEA. CDR3: CSGEVLNIQYI. DNA for the CDR3: TGCAGCGGGGAGGTTTTAAACATTCAGTACATC.

The CDR3, as DNA: TGCAGTGCCAGCAGTTACTCGGACCGACCCTACGAGCAGTACTTC. Its translation is CSASSYSDRPYEQYF. The genes are TRBV20-1 and TRBJ2-7; D gene unclear. V lost 6 bases and J lost 2, with 20 bases in between. CDR1 and CDR2 (germline): DFQATT, SNEGSKA (reference sequence). The CDR3 totals 15 residues.

The chain links TRBV7-6 to TRBJ2-1; D is uncertain. Trimming cost V 0 bases and J 12 bases, with 15 bases left between them. Germline V CDR1 and CDR2: SGHVS, FNYEAQ. The CDR3 loop spans 14 amino acids. CDR3 nucleotides: TGTGCCAGCAGCTTAGCGGGAAACACAGATACGCAGTTCTTC. Translating it yields CASSLAGNTDTQFF.

The chain has TRBV28 and TRBJ2-5; 8 bases agree with TRBD1. Trimming took 6 bases from V and 5 from J; bases not matched to a gene: 8. Germline CDR1 and CDR2: MDHEN and SYDVKM. This CDR3 has 14 residues. CDR3 in amino acids: CASSQQGAGETQYF. CDR3 bases: TGTGCCAGCAGCCAGCAGGGGGCGGGGGAGACCCAGTACTTC.

The chain combines TRBV25-1 with TRBJ1-3; 7 positions agree with TRBD1. The germline V gene encodes CDR1 MGHDK and CDR2 SYGVNS. Losses at the gene ends were 5 bases for V and 2 bases for J; bases not matched to a gene: 9. CDR3 size: 16 residues. CDR3 DNA sequence: TGTGCCAGCAGTCCGTTCACCGGGACAGCTGGAAACACCATATATTTT. It codes for CASSPFTGTAGNTIYF.